This T cell receptor beta chain was captured by sequencing in a study of blood T cell repertoires in COVID-19. How the authors handled the data: Estimated nucleated cell counts came from reference gene primer amplification. TCRdb's table, derived via immunoSEQ multiplex PCR, lists solely in-frame clones and lacks some. That table furnishes V, J and clone size, whereas the DNA furnished D and trimming. In the table there are fewer than 300,000 clones, approximately 92% of which are singletons. Participants spanned ages about 18 to 89 years and resided in 20 to 25 US areas. Assignments of participants to cohorts depended upon their own reported clinical history. Recovered participants had two consecutive negative NP/OP PCR tests, healthcare professional clearance, or symptom resolution. Per germline, CDR1 MNHEY and CDR2 SMNVEV (reference sequence). The ends lost 2 bases at V and 1 base at J; junction bases unmatched: 10. The CDR3 length is 17 residues.

The sequence derives from a woman in her 30s who had recovered from COVID-19. Sample: PBMCs or T cells enriched from blood (not recorded which). The chain links TRBV27 to TRBJ2-5; 7 bases fit TRBD1. CDR3 coding DNA: TGTGCCAGCAGTTTAGGGCTCAGGGGGACCTCCCAAGAGACCCAGTACTTC. It is translated as CASSLGLRGTSQETQYF.